This T cell receptor (beta chain) was captured in a study of blood T cells in healthy people across ages. It was with a sample-barcoded 5' primer and a J-beta primer mix that a second PCR of about 7 to 12 cycles was run. TCRdb reprocessed the 5' RACE reads via MiXCR and lists one record per CDR3 protein. Seen here are some 710,000 distinct CDR3 sequences, more than 35% observed once, and the top ten hold about a sixth. This CDR3 is built from 12 residues. Trimming left V 7 bases short and J 6 bases short, with 11 bases between. This clonotype was obtained from a man older than 75 in good health. The specimen sequenced was blood. The rearrangement links TRBV12-3 or TRBV12-4 to TRBJ2-3; D gene unclear. The CDR3 region has the DNA TGTGCCAGCACCGCGAGGACGGATACGCAGTATTTT. This codes for CASTARTDTQYF.